The 2 T cell receptor beta chains below were found in one sample sequenced in a study of blood T cell repertoires in COVID-19. Some clones are missing from TCRdb's copy, which holds only in-frame ones; the method was immunoSEQ multiplex PCR. There are around 380,000 clones in the sample; over 65% occur only once, and about 1.2% lies in the top ten. Sequenced: peripheral blood. Receptors originate from a human donor with acute or convalescent COVID-19. The donor label of this sample is uncertain.

The V and J genes are TRBV5-1 and TRBJ2-7, with TRBD1 identical over 8 bases. This CDR3 is built from 15 residues. The germline V gene has CDR1 SGHRS and CDR2 YFSETQ. The junction had 7 bases not matched to a gene; V was cut back by 4 bases and J by 1 base. CDR3 region: CASSPGQVPSYEQYF. CDR3 nucleotide sequence: TGCGCCAGCAGCCCGGGACAGGTCCCATCCTACGAGCAGTACTTC.

The chain employs TRBV14 and TRBJ2-1; 10 bases line up with TRBD2. Germline loops: CDR1 SGHDN, CDR2 FVKESK. The V gene end was trimmed by 4 bases and the J gene end by 10 bases; junction bases not matched to a gene: 7. There are 14 residues in the CDR3. CDR3 in amino acids: CASSLLAGRGEQFF. The CDR3 nucleotides read TGTGCCAGCAGCCTACTAGCGGGGCGAGGGGAGCAGTTCTTC.